The 6 T cell receptor beta chains in this list originate from one sample, sequenced in a study of chemoradiotherapy in HPV16-positive cancers. Clones were read by immunoSEQ multiplex PCR, and TCRdb kept only the in-frame ones, dropping some. The sample yields under 15,000 clones, around 71% seen once. Sampling took place from a patient who underwent chemoradiotherapy. These receptors originate from a human donor with HPV-associated anogenital cancer.

This chain connects TRBV28 to TRBJ1-5; maybe TRBD1 (6 bases). CDR1 is MDHEN and CDR2 is SYDVKM in the germline V gene. The V gene lost 7 bases and the J gene lost 2 bases, with 9 bases spanning the gap. The CDR3 has 13 amino acids. CDR3: CASTGQRNQPQHF. For the CDR3, the DNA is TGTGCCAGCACCGGACAGCGCAATCAGCCCCAGCATTTT.

This rearrangement joins TRBV5-1 to TRBJ2-3; no clear D gene. The CDR3 consists of 12 residues. V shed 5 bases and J shed 6 bases, with 10 bases lying between them. Germline CDR1 reads SGHRS; CDR2 reads YFSETQ. The CDR3 DNA reads as TGCGCCAGCAGAGAGTTACCCGATACGCAGTATTTT. Protein: CASRELPDTQYF.

The chain has TRBV25-1 and TRBJ2-3, with D unclear. The CDR3 covers 15 residues. Trimming cost V 3 bases and J 2 bases, with 12 bases left between them. Germline values: CDR1 MGHDK, CDR2 SYGVNS. The CDR3 sequence is CASSDSGGITDTQYF. CDR3 nucleotide sequence: TGTGCCAGCAGTGATTCAGGCGGAATCACAGATACGCAGTATTTT.

V and J are TRBV9 and TRBJ1-3, with D possibly matching TRBD1 (6 bases). V was shortened by 3 bases and J by 4 bases, with 14 bases between the two germline ends. This CDR3 is built from 15 residues. The germline V gene has CDR1 SGDLS and CDR2 YYNGEE. CDR3 nucleotides: TGTGCCAGCAGCGAGCAGGGGATTTCAGGAAACACCATATATTTT. Protein product: CASSEQGISGNTIYF.

The rearrangement links TRBV5-1 to TRBJ2-1; 10 positions match TRBD2. After removal of 0 bases from V and 7 bases from J, the junction contained 7 bases not matched to a gene. CDR1 SGHRS and CDR2 YFSETQ come from the germline V gene. The CDR3 loop spans 16 amino acids. CDR3 bases: TGCGCCAGCAGCTTGGGGCCTAGCGGGAGTGTGAATGAGCAGTTCTTC. It yields the protein CASSLGPSGSVNEQFF.

The V call is TRBV7-9, the J call TRBJ2-5; maybe TRBD2 (5 bases). This CDR3 is built from 12 residues. CDR1 SEHNR and CDR2 FQNEAQ come from the germline V gene (reference sequence). Trimming removed 3 bases from V and 5 bases from J, with 7 bases in between. The CDR3 region has the DNA TGTGCCAGCAGCTTTAGCGCGGAGACCCAGTACTTC. Amino acids: CASSFSAETQYF.